Listed below are T cell receptor beta chains from one sample, sequenced in a study of T-cell memory formation after mild COVID-19. One entry per CDR3 protein results from TCRdb running MiXCR on the 5' RACE reads. This table has under 300,000 distinct CDR3 sequences, 8.2% appearing once. Material for sequencing was PBMCs or a T cell subset sorted from them (not recorded which). Every receptor here comes from a man in his late teens or twenties who had mild COVID-19 (a few samples of this study predate the infection). Cell type and time point are not known. Each CDR3 is given with its conserved first and last residue. The order of the fields is clone size, V gene, D gene, J gene, CDR3 protein, CDR3 DNA. A D gene is named only where the DNA matches it firmly. Size is omitted from some rows. Given values are once, few, many or a class for expanded clones.

clone_size: few; v_call: TRBV4-3; d_call: -; j_call: TRBJ1-1; cdr3_aa: CASSQDEEGNTEAFF; cdr3_nt: TGCGCCAGCAGCCAAGATGAAGAGGGGAACACTGAAGCTTTCTTT
clone_size: few; v_call: TRBV7-9; d_call: -; j_call: TRBJ2-4; cdr3_aa: CASSFGGEVGNIQYF; cdr3_nt: TGTGCCAGCAGCTTCGGAGGGGAAGTTGGAAACATTCAGTACTTC
clone_size: few; v_call: TRBV27; d_call: -; j_call: TRBJ2-1; cdr3_aa: CASSLTSSYNEQFF; cdr3_nt: TGTGCCAGCAGTTTAACGAGCTCCTACAATGAGCAGTTCTTC
clone_size: many; v_call: TRBV30; d_call: -; j_call: TRBJ1-2; cdr3_aa: CAWKRDRPYGYTF; cdr3_nt: TGTGCCTGGAAACGAGACCGCCCCTATGGCTACACCTTC
clone_size: few; v_call: TRBV19; d_call: -; j_call: TRBJ1-5; cdr3_aa: CASAGPPAPQPQHF; cdr3_nt: TGTGCCAGCGCGGGACCTCCGGCGCCTCAGCCCCAGCATTTT
clone_size: few; v_call: TRBV12-3/TRBV12-4; d_call: TRBD2; j_call: TRBJ2-3; cdr3_aa: CASRALTSDTDTQYF; cdr3_nt: TGTGCCAGCAGGGCCCTGACTAGCGATACAGATACGCAGTATTTT
clone_size: few; v_call: TRBV19; d_call: -; j_call: TRBJ2-2; cdr3_aa: CASSIAGRATGELFF; cdr3_nt: TGTGCCAGTAGTATAGCGGGCAGGGCTACCGGGGAGCTGTTTTTT
clone_size: few; v_call: TRBV5-5; d_call: -; j_call: TRBJ1-5; cdr3_aa: CASTPDGTNSNQPQHF; cdr3_nt: TGTGCCAGCACCCCGGACGGGACAAATAGCAATCAGCCCCAGCATTTT
clone_size: few; v_call: TRBV27; d_call: TRBD1; j_call: TRBJ1-1; cdr3_aa: CASSYLGQTEAFF; cdr3_nt: TGTGCCAGCAGTTACTTGGGACAGACTGAAGCTTTCTTT
clone_size: few; v_call: TRBV12-3/TRBV12-4; d_call: -; j_call: TRBJ2-7; cdr3_aa: CASSTPDGITYEQYF; cdr3_nt: TGTGCCAGCAGTACACCGGACGGAATTACCTACGAGCAGTACTTC
clone_size: many; v_call: TRBV7-9; d_call: -; j_call: TRBJ2-6; cdr3_aa: CASSSLDRQGRANVLTF; cdr3_nt: TGTGCCAGCAGCTCCTTGGATAGGCAGGGTAGGGCCAACGTCCTGACTTTC
clone_size: few; v_call: TRBV7-2; d_call: TRBD2; j_call: TRBJ2-5; cdr3_aa: CASSLGLAGGIVQETQYF; cdr3_nt: TGTGCCAGCAGCTTAGGGCTAGCGGGGGGAATTGTTCAAGAGACCCAGTACTTC
clone_size: few; v_call: TRBV7-8; d_call: TRBD1; j_call: TRBJ1-5; cdr3_aa: CASSSTRGQGASNQPQHF; cdr3_nt: TGTGCCAGCAGCTCCACTAGGGGACAGGGGGCAAGCAATCAGCCCCAGCATTTT
clone_size: -; v_call: TRBV12-3/TRBV12-4; d_call: -; j_call: TRBJ1-2; cdr3_aa: CASSRIDGGSKGGYTF; cdr3_nt: TGTGCCAGCAGCCGAATCGACGGGGGGAGTAAGGGTGGCTACACCTTC
clone_size: few; v_call: TRBV6-2/TRBV6-3; d_call: -; j_call: TRBJ1-2; cdr3_aa: CASSYSPSAGNYGYTF; cdr3_nt: TGTGCCAGCAGTTACTCCCCCTCGGCAGGGAACTATGGCTACACCTTC
clone_size: few; v_call: TRBV5-1; d_call: -; j_call: TRBJ1-2; cdr3_aa: CASSLMRPRDYGYTF; cdr3_nt: TGCGCCAGCAGCTTGATGCGACCTCGAGACTATGGCTACACCTTC
clone_size: -; v_call: TRBV23-1; d_call: TRBD1; j_call: TRBJ2-5; cdr3_aa: CASSFRDRGNETQYF; cdr3_nt: TGCGCCAGCAGTTTCCGGGACAGGGGCAATGAGACCCAGTACTTC
clone_size: few; v_call: TRBV20-1; d_call: TRBD1; j_call: TRBJ1-2; cdr3_aa: CSAAFSGQGVIRGYTF; cdr3_nt: TGCAGTGCTGCATTCTCAGGACAGGGTGTTATCCGTGGCTACACCTTC
clone_size: many; v_call: TRBV6-6; d_call: -; j_call: TRBJ2-1; cdr3_aa: CASSWQGLFF; cdr3_nt: TGTGCCAGCAGTTGGCAGGGCCTGTTCTTC
clone_size: -; v_call: TRBV12-3/TRBV12-4; d_call: TRBD1; j_call: TRBJ1-6; cdr3_aa: CASSLDDWGQGRNSPLHF; cdr3_nt: TGTGCCAGCAGTTTAGACGATTGGGGACAGGGTAGGAACTCACCCCTCCACTTT
clone_size: few; v_call: TRBV20-1; d_call: -; j_call: TRBJ1-4; cdr3_aa: CSARDPPNEKLFF; cdr3_nt: TGCAGTGCTAGAGATCCCCCAAATGAAAAACTGTTTTTT
clone_size: -; v_call: TRBV7-2; d_call: TRBD2; j_call: TRBJ2-2; cdr3_aa: CASRLAHNTGELFF; cdr3_nt: TGTGCCAGCAGACTAGCGCACAACACCGGGGAGCTGTTTTTT
clone_size: many; v_call: TRBV28; d_call: -; j_call: TRBJ1-5; cdr3_aa: CASSLRVSFSVDQPQHF; cdr3_nt: TGTGCCAGCAGCCTCAGGGTTTCGTTCTCGGTCGATCAGCCCCAGCATTTT
clone_size: -; v_call: TRBV4-3; d_call: TRBD2; j_call: TRBJ2-1; cdr3_aa: CASSQDLGLAALSSYNEQFF; cdr3_nt: TGCGCCAGCAGCCAAGATTTGGGACTAGCGGCCCTGAGCTCCTACAATGAGCAGTTCTTC
clone_size: -; v_call: TRBV7-2; d_call: -; j_call: TRBJ2-5; cdr3_aa: CASSREARETQYF; cdr3_nt: TGTGCCAGCAGCAGGGAGGCCCGGGAGACCCAGTACTTC
clone_size: many; v_call: TRBV5-1; d_call: -; j_call: TRBJ2-2; cdr3_aa: CASSLRINTGELFF; cdr3_nt: TGCGCCAGCAGCTTGAGGATCAACACCGGGGAGCTGTTTTTT
clone_size: few; v_call: TRBV4-3; d_call: TRBD1; j_call: TRBJ2-5; cdr3_aa: CASSQAAGTGAETQYF; cdr3_nt: TGCGCCAGCAGCCAAGCTGCCGGGACAGGGGCAGAGACCCAGTACTTC
clone_size: few; v_call: TRBV20-1; d_call: TRBD1; j_call: TRBJ2-7; cdr3_aa: CSATGASSSYEQYF; cdr3_nt: TGCAGTGCAACAGGGGCGTCCAGCTCCTACGAGCAGTACTTC
clone_size: -; v_call: TRBV6-5; d_call: TRBD1; j_call: TRBJ2-1; cdr3_aa: CASRATGANEQFF; cdr3_nt: TGTGCCAGCAGAGCAACAGGGGCCAATGAGCAGTTCTTC
clone_size: -; v_call: TRBV7-3; d_call: -; j_call: TRBJ2-2; cdr3_aa: CASSPGVVTGELFF; cdr3_nt: TGTGCCAGCAGCCCGGGAGTAGTCACCGGGGAGCTGTTTTTT
clone_size: few; v_call: TRBV5-1; d_call: -; j_call: TRBJ1-1; cdr3_aa: CASGRERKETEAFF; cdr3_nt: TGCGCCAGCGGACGGGAGAGGAAAGAGACTGAAGCTTTCTTT
clone_size: -; v_call: TRBV12-3/TRBV12-4; d_call: -; j_call: TRBJ1-4; cdr3_aa: CASSPAALDEKLFF; cdr3_nt: TGTGCCAGCAGCCCCGCGGCTTTGGATGAAAAACTGTTTTTT
clone_size: -; v_call: TRBV5-5; d_call: TRBD2; j_call: TRBJ2-1; cdr3_aa: CASTDRRTSGGAIDEQFF; cdr3_nt: TGTGCCAGCACGGACAGACGGACTAGCGGGGGGGCGATCGATGAGCAGTTCTTC
clone_size: -; v_call: TRBV7-3; d_call: TRBD2; j_call: TRBJ2-1; cdr3_aa: CASSSGGEQFF; cdr3_nt: TGTGCCAGCAGCTCCGGGGGGGAGCAGTTCTTC
clone_size: -; v_call: TRBV18; d_call: -; j_call: TRBJ2-7; cdr3_aa: CASSPVPGYEQYF; cdr3_nt: TGTGCCAGCTCACCCGTCCCGGGCTACGAGCAGTACTTC
clone_size: -; v_call: TRBV12-3/TRBV12-4; d_call: TRBD2; j_call: TRBJ2-7; cdr3_aa: CASSLSGGLNYEQYF; cdr3_nt: TGTGCCAGCAGTTTAAGCGGGGGCTTGAACTACGAGCAGTACTTC
clone_size: many; v_call: TRBV6-5; d_call: TRBD1; j_call: TRBJ2-3; cdr3_aa: CASKIQGASDTQYF; cdr3_nt: TGTGCCAGCAAGATCCAGGGGGCATCAGATACGCAGTATTTT
clone_size: many; v_call: TRBV5-1; d_call: -; j_call: TRBJ2-5; cdr3_aa: CASSLTGEEETQYF; cdr3_nt: TGCGCCAGCAGCTTGACAGGGGAGGAGGAGACCCAGTACTTC
clone_size: -; v_call: TRBV6-5; d_call: TRBD1; j_call: TRBJ2-2; cdr3_aa: CASRTPGQGLTGELFF; cdr3_nt: TGTGCCAGCAGGACGCCGGGACAGGGGTTGACCGGGGAGCTGTTTTTT
clone_size: -; v_call: TRBV7-9; d_call: -; j_call: TRBJ1-2; cdr3_aa: CASSPGFVGYTF; cdr3_nt: TGTGCCAGCAGCCCAGGGTTCGTTGGCTACACCTTC
clone_size: -; v_call: TRBV29-1; d_call: -; j_call: TRBJ2-5; cdr3_aa: CSVLWSSHPETQYF; cdr3_nt: TGCAGCGTTCTCTGGTCTTCTCATCCGGAGACCCAGTACTTC
clone_size: few; v_call: TRBV7-2; d_call: -; j_call: TRBJ1-6; cdr3_aa: CASSYKGYNSPLHF; cdr3_nt: TGTGCCAGCAGTTATAAGGGGTATAATTCACCCCTCCACTTT
clone_size: -; v_call: TRBV6-2/TRBV6-3; d_call: -; j_call: TRBJ1-5; cdr3_aa: CASSSGGVRGLNQPQHF; cdr3_nt: TGTGCCAGCTCCAGCGGGGGTGTAAGAGGGCTGAATCAGCCCCAGCATTTT
clone_size: many; v_call: TRBV6-2/TRBV6-3; d_call: -; j_call: TRBJ2-7; cdr3_aa: CASSDSSYEQYF; cdr3_nt: TGTGCCAGCAGTGACAGTTCCTACGAGCAGTACTTC
clone_size: -; v_call: TRBV5-1; d_call: TRBD1; j_call: TRBJ2-1; cdr3_aa: CASSSTGQNYNEQFF; cdr3_nt: TGCGCCAGCAGCTCCACGGGACAGAATTACAATGAGCAGTTCTTC
clone_size: few; v_call: TRBV6-5; d_call: -; j_call: TRBJ1-4; cdr3_aa: CASRTYMGSDEKLFF; cdr3_nt: TGTGCCAGCAGGACCTATATGGGGTCGGATGAAAAACTGTTTTTT
clone_size: -; v_call: TRBV27; d_call: -; j_call: TRBJ1-1; cdr3_aa: CASSITPSSPGTEAFF; cdr3_nt: TGTGCCAGCAGCATCACCCCGTCCTCCCCAGGCACTGAAGCTTTCTTT
clone_size: few; v_call: TRBV7-2; d_call: TRBD2; j_call: TRBJ2-5; cdr3_aa: CASRRLAGGRETQYF; cdr3_nt: TGTGCCAGCAGAAGACTAGCGGGGGGGCGAGAGACCCAGTACTTC
clone_size: -; v_call: TRBV20-1; d_call: -; j_call: TRBJ1-1; cdr3_aa: CSASPGVPTEAFF; cdr3_nt: TGCAGTGCTTCACCCGGGGTACCCACTGAAGCTTTCTTT
clone_size: few; v_call: TRBV14; d_call: -; j_call: TRBJ2-3; cdr3_aa: CASSQIGRPSTDTQYF; cdr3_nt: TGTGCCAGCAGCCAAATCGGACGGCCAAGCACAGATACGCAGTATTTT
clone_size: -; v_call: TRBV15; d_call: -; j_call: TRBJ1-6; cdr3_aa: CATSRGKAPDDSPLHF; cdr3_nt: TGTGCCACCAGCAGAGGCAAGGCGCCGGACGATTCACCCCTCCACTTT
clone_size: -; v_call: TRBV6-5; d_call: -; j_call: TRBJ1-2; cdr3_aa: CASSYIRGYYGYTF; cdr3_nt: TGTGCCAGCAGTTACATCCGGGGGTACTATGGCTACACCTTC
clone_size: -; v_call: TRBV5-1; d_call: -; j_call: TRBJ2-7; cdr3_aa: CASSLDNTMSYEQYF; cdr3_nt: TGCGCCAGCAGCTTGGACAATACCATGAGTTACGAGCAGTACTTC
clone_size: many; v_call: TRBV4-1; d_call: -; j_call: TRBJ2-1; cdr3_aa: CASSQVQRLGNEQFF; cdr3_nt: TGCGCCAGCAGCCAAGTCCAGCGTTTGGGTAATGAGCAGTTCTTC
clone_size: few; v_call: TRBV20-1; d_call: TRBD2; j_call: TRBJ2-1; cdr3_aa: CSARDAGSSGYNEQFF; cdr3_nt: TGCAGTGCTAGAGATGCTGGCTCTAGCGGCTACAATGAGCAGTTCTTC
clone_size: -; v_call: TRBV29-1; d_call: -; j_call: TRBJ2-2; cdr3_aa: CSLPGTGELFF; cdr3_nt: TGCAGCCTCCCGGGCACCGGGGAGCTGTTTTTT
clone_size: -; v_call: TRBV9; d_call: TRBD1; j_call: TRBJ1-6; cdr3_aa: CASMDRVFYNSPLHF; cdr3_nt: TGTGCCAGCATGGACAGGGTGTTTTATAATTCACCCCTCCACTTT
clone_size: -; v_call: TRBV7-6; d_call: TRBD2; j_call: TRBJ2-7; cdr3_aa: CASSSGGRARGEQYF; cdr3_nt: TGTGCCAGCAGCTCGGGGGGGCGAGCTCGGGGCGAGCAGTACTTC
clone_size: few; v_call: TRBV20-1; d_call: -; j_call: TRBJ2-2; cdr3_aa: CSAQPGGFNTGELFF; cdr3_nt: TGCAGTGCCCAACCGGGGGGCTTTAACACCGGGGAGCTGTTTTTT
clone_size: few; v_call: TRBV7-2; d_call: TRBD1; j_call: TRBJ1-5; cdr3_aa: CASSQRTGDGQPQHF; cdr3_nt: TGTGCCAGCAGCCAAAGAACAGGGGACGGGCAGCCCCAGCATTTT